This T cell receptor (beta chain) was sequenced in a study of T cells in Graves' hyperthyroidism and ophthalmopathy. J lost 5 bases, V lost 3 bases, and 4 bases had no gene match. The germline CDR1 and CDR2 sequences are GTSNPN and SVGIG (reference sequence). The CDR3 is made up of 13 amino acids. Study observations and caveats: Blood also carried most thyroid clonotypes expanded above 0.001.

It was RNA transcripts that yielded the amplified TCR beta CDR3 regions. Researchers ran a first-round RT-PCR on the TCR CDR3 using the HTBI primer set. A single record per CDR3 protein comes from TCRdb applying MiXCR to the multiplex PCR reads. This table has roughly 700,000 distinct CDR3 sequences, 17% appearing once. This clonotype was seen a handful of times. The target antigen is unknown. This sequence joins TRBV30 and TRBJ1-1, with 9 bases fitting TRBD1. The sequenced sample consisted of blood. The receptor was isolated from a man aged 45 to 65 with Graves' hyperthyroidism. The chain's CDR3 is CAWRDRGKTEAFF. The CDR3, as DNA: TGTGCCTGGAGGGACAGGGGAAAGACTGAAGCTTTCTTT.